These 28 T cell receptor beta chains were all obtained from the same sample, sequenced in a study of blood T cell repertoires in COVID-19. Here immunoSEQ multiplex PCR was the method, and the copy in TCRdb shows in-frame clones only, minus some. The sample lists some 57,000 clones, roughly 89% seen once, with approximately 6.2% in the top ten. Specimen: peripheral blood. Receptors were obtained from a human donor in a cohort sampled during active COVID-19.

The V gene is TRBV19, the J gene TRBJ1-2, with TRBD1 as a possible D gene (5 bases). There are 13 residues in the CDR3. V was cut by 9 bases and J by 4 bases, with 15 bases left in between. Germline CDR1 and CDR2: LNHDA and SQIVND (reference sequence). The CDR3 DNA reads as TGTGCCAGCCATTCAGGGTGGGGCTATGGCTACACCTTC. The encoded protein is CASHSGWGYGYTF. Variable domain in full (rest from reference TRBV19 and TRBJ1-2): DGGITQSPKYLFRKEGQNVTLSCEQNLNHDAMYWYRQDPGQGLRLIYYSQIVNDFQKGDIAEGYSVSREKKESFPLTVTSAQKNPTAFYLCASHSGWGYGYTFGSGTRLTVV.

This clone was seen once. The sample carries other DNA sequences with the same CDR3. This chain uses TRBV7-2 with TRBJ1-1, with D perhaps matching TRBD1 (5 bases). CDR1 SGHTA and CDR2 FQGNSA come from the germline V gene. CDR3 length equals 15 residues. V was pared by 4 bases and J by 5 bases, with 17 bases between. CDR3 coding DNA: TGTGCCAGCAGCTCCCAGGGTCAAGGGGTTACTGAAGCTTTCTTT. Encoded protein: CASSSQGQGVTEAFF.

The chain combines TRBV19 with TRBJ2-7; 7 bases line up with TRBD2. This CDR3 has 15 amino acids. The V gene end was trimmed by 5 bases and the J gene end by 4 bases; junction bases not matched to a gene: 11. Germline values: CDR1 LNHDA, CDR2 SQIVND (reference sequence). The CDR3 is CASSPTQGGGYEQYF. The CDR3 DNA reads TGTGCCAGTAGTCCAACACAAGGCGGGGGATACGAGCAGTACTTC.

This clone has only one observation. V usage is TRBV5-1 and J usage is TRBJ1-1; no clear D. Trimming stripped 4 bases from V and 2 bases from J, with 12 bases between. Germline assignment: CDR1 SGHRS and CDR2 YFSETQ. The CDR3 extends over 14 amino acids. The CDR3 DNA reads TGCGCCAGCAGCCCCCGCGGGTACAACACTGAAGCTTTCTTT. This codes for CASSPRGYNTEAFF.

This chain uses TRBV14 with TRBJ2-7; D is uncertain. The V gene's germline CDR1 is SGHDN and CDR2 FVKESK. V lost 4 bases and J lost 0, with 13 bases in between. This CDR3 spans 15 amino acids. CDR3 sequence (DNA): TGTGCCAGCAGCCTACAGTCGGTTCTCTCCTACGAGCAGTACTTC. It is translated as CASSLQSVLSYEQYF. Looking up the rest from reference TRBV14 and TRBJ2-7 gives the full variable domain: EAGVTQFPSHSVIEKGQTVTLRCDPISGHDNLYWYRRVMGKEIKFLLHFVKESKQDESGMPNNRFLAERTGGTYSTLKVQPAELEDSGVYFCASSLQSVLSYEQYFGPGTRLTVT.

The chain links TRBV7-9 to TRBJ2-4; 11 bases agree with TRBD2. Germline values: CDR1 SEHNR, CDR2 FQNEAQ (reference sequence). This CDR3 contains 15 residues. V trimming: 5 bases; J trimming: 12 bases; junction bases outside the gene matches: 12. The CDR3 loop reads CASSRGLAVQASQYF. The CDR3 DNA follows: TGTGCCAGCAGCCGGGGACTAGCGGTGCAGGCGTCTCAGTACTTC.

The rearrangement uses TRBV6-4 and TRBJ2-3, with 9 bases matching TRBD2. V shed 2 bases, J shed 4 bases, and the junction held 1 base outside the gene matches. CDR1 is MRHNA, CDR2 SNTAGT, per germline. The CDR3 is 14 amino acids. CDR3 nucleotide sequence: TGTGCCAGCAGTGACAGCGGGGGGCCAGATACGCAGTATTTT. Protein: CASSDSGGPDTQYF.

The chain uses TRBV19 and TRBJ2-2; 8 bases agree with TRBD2. The CDR3 has 15 residues. CDR1 and CDR2 (germline): LNHDA, SQIVND (reference sequence). Losses at the gene ends were 6 bases for V and 0 bases for J; bases not matched to a gene: 3. The CDR3 sequence: CASRRGLANTGELFF. The CDR3 DNA reads as TGTGCCAGTAGGCGGGGACTAGCGAACACCGGGGAGCTGTTTTTT.

The rearrangement joins TRBV7-3 to TRBJ1-1; no reliable D call. The CDR3 runs 13 residues. The germline gives CDR1 SGHTA, CDR2 FQGTGA. V lost 0 bases and J lost 2, with 4 bases in between. The DNA of the CDR3 is TGTGCCAGCAGCTTAACCTTCAACACTGAAGCTTTCTTT. This sequence encodes CASSLTFNTEAFF.

As DNA, the CDR3 is TGTGCCAGCAGTCCCCAGGGGAGTCGCGAGCAGTACTTC. Translated: CASSPQGSREQYF. The chain employs TRBV2 and TRBJ2-7, with a weak D call TRBD1 (6 bases). Germline loops: CDR1 SNHLY, CDR2 FYNNEI. The CDR3 runs to 13 residues. V was shortened by 5 bases and J by 6 bases, with 14 bases between the two germline ends.

The chain recombines TRBV7-2 with TRBJ2-6; a possible D gene is TRBD1 (5 bases). The CDR3 length is 15 residues. Germline assignment: CDR1 SGHTA and CDR2 FQGNSA. V dropped 3 bases and J dropped 4 bases, with 10 bases sitting between them. This chain's CDR3 is CASSFPGSGANVLTF. The CDR3 nucleotides read TGTGCCAGCAGCTTCCCAGGGTCAGGGGCCAACGTCCTGACTTTC. Full variable domain (outside the CDR3, taken from reference TRBV7-2 and TRBJ2-6): GAGVSQSPSNKVTEKGKDVELRCDPISGHTALYWYRQSLGQGLEFLIYFQGNSAPDKSGLPSDRFSAERTGGSVSTLTIQRTQQEDSAVYLCASSFPGSGANVLTFGAGSRLTVL.

The rearrangement links TRBV4-3 to TRBJ2-4; 8 positions agree with TRBD1. The ends lost 0 bases at V and 6 bases at J; junction bases unmatched: 10. In germline, CDR1 is LGHNA, CDR2 YSLEER. The CDR3 runs 17 residues. CDR3: CASSQDAGQGERNIQYF. The DNA for the CDR3 is TGCGCCAGCAGCCAAGATGCCGGACAGGGAGAGAGAAACATTCAGTACTTC.

About this clone: The identical CDR3 is also encoded by other nucleotide sequences in the sample. The V call is TRBV7-3, the J call TRBJ2-1; D possibly corresponds to TRBD2 (6 bases). V lost 2 bases and J 0 bases, leaving 8 bases between the germline ends. The CDR3 is made up of 15 amino acids. Germline V gene lookup returns CDR1 SGHTA and CDR2 FQGTGA. The CDR3 loop is CASSLAGNSYNEQFF. CDR3 nucleotides: TGTGCCAGCAGCTTAGCGGGGAACTCCTACAATGAGCAGTTCTTC.

The chain uses TRBV11-2 and TRBJ1-2, with TRBD1 matching 9 bases. This CDR3 has 16 amino acids. V shed 4 bases, J shed 6 bases, and the junction held 12 bases outside the gene matches. CDR1 and CDR2 from the germline V gene are SGHAT and FQNNGV. CDR3 loop: CASSSLRDRVSDGYTF. DNA for the CDR3: TGTGCCAGCAGCTCACTCCGGGACAGGGTCTCCGATGGCTACACCTTC. The full variable domain, in which reference TRBV11-2 and TRBJ1-2 provide the parts outside the CDR3, is EAGVAQSPRYKIIEKRQSVAFWCNPISGHATLYWYQQILGQGPKLLIQFQNNGVVDDSQLPKDRFSAERLKGVDSTLKIQPAKLEDSAVYLCASSSLRDRVSDGYTFGSGTRLTVV.

The chain is built from TRBV4-2 and TRBJ2-2, with D maybe TRBD2 (5 bases). Germline values: CDR1 LGHNA, CDR2 YNFKEQ. V gave up 8 bases and J gave up 4 bases, with 8 bases separating them. The length of the CDR3 is 12 residues. The CDR3 DNA follows: TGTGCCAGCGAGGAGGTCACCGGGGAGCTGTTTTTT. It specifies CASEEVTGELFF.

The chain has TRBV5-8 and TRBJ1-5; D unresolved. V was clipped by 0 bases and J by 3 bases, with 10 bases between them. The V gene's germline CDR1 is SGHTS and CDR2 YDEGEE. The CDR3 is 15 residues long. CDR3 loop: CASSLVVRHNQPQHF. Written as DNA, the CDR3 is TGTGCCAGCAGCTTGGTCGTCAGACACAATCAGCCCCAGCATTTT.

V gene TRBV4-1 combines with J gene TRBJ1-1; 10 bases are a match to TRBD1. This CDR3 is 12 amino acids long. V was clipped by 8 bases and J by 4 bases; unmatched bases: 1. Germline V gene data show CDR1 as MGHRA and CDR2 as YSYEKL. In nucleotides, the CDR3 is TGCGCCAGCCGGACAGGGGGCACTGAAGCTTTCTTT. Translating it yields CASRTGGTEAFF.

V usage is TRBV6-4 and J usage is TRBJ2-1; a weak D match, TRBD1 (5 bases). This CDR3 spans 19 amino acids. The germline V gene encodes CDR1 MRHNA and CDR2 SNTAGT. Trimming took 0 bases from V and 0 from J, leaving 18 bases between them. The CDR3: CASSDSSREQENSYNEQFF. The CDR3 DNA sequence: TGTGCCAGCAGTGACTCGAGTCGAGAACAGGAGAACTCCTACAATGAGCAGTTCTTC.

V and J are TRBV19 and TRBJ2-3, with D perhaps TRBD2 (6 bases). V dropped 11 bases and J dropped 0 bases, with 12 bases sitting between them. The CDR3 covers 13 residues. Germline V gene sequence: CDR1 LNHDA, CDR2 SQIVND (reference sequence). The CDR3 region has the DNA TGTGCCGCTAGCGCAACTAGCACAGATACGCAGTATTTT. Protein sequence: CAASATSTDTQYF. The full variable domain, completed using reference TRBV19 and TRBJ2-3, is DGGITQSPKYLFRKEGQNVTLSCEQNLNHDAMYWYRQDPGQGLRLIYYSQIVNDFQKGDIAEGYSVSREKKESFPLTVTSAQKNPTAFYLCAASATSTDTQYFGPGTRLTVL.

The chain has TRBV20-1 and TRBJ2-1; 10 bases are a match to TRBD2. The CDR3 runs 15 residues. The trim removed 3 bases at V and 1 base at J, leaving 3 bases unmatched. Germline loops: CDR1 DFQATT, CDR2 SNEGSKA (reference sequence). The CDR3 coding sequence is TGCAGTGCTAGTCCTAGCGGGGGTTCCTACAATGAGCAGTTCTTC. It codes for CSASPSGGSYNEQFF.

This chain uses TRBV7-6 with TRBJ2-2, with 9 bases lining up with TRBD2. The germline CDR1 and CDR2 sequences are SGHVS and FNYEAQ. The CDR3 is 16 residues long. V was clipped by 1 base and J by 4 bases; unmatched bases: 4. CDR3 DNA sequence: TGTGCCAGCAGCTTAGTAGCGGGGGTGTTCACCGGGGAGCTGTTTTTT. Amino acids: CASSLVAGVFTGELFF.

The chain has TRBV2 and TRBJ2-3, with TRBD2 as a possible D gene (6 bases). V shed 8 bases and J shed 2 bases, with 8 bases lying between them. CDR3 length: 12 residues. Germline V gene data show CDR1 as SNHLY and CDR2 as FYNNEI. The CDR3 reads CASGGDTDTQYF. The CDR3 DNA is TGTGCCAGCGGCGGGGACACAGATACGCAGTATTTT. Full variable domain (remainder filled in from reference TRBV2 and TRBJ2-3): EPEVTQTPSHQVTQMGQEVILRCVPISNHLYFYWYRQILGQKVEFLVSFYNNEISEKSEIFDDQFSVERPDGSNFTLKIRSTKLEDSAMYFCASGGDTDTQYFGPGTRLTVL.

The chain uses TRBV7-6 and TRBJ2-3, with 8 bases that match TRBD1. The CDR3 has 16 residues. CDR1 and CDR2 (germline): SGHVS, FNYEAQ. V trimming: 0 bases; J trimming: 3 bases; junction bases outside the gene matches: 5. The CDR3 DNA reads as TGTGCCAGCAGCTTAGCGACCGGACAGGGAACAGATACGCAGTATTTT. Encoded protein: CASSLATGQGTDTQYF.

The chain couples TRBV7-9 to TRBJ1-1, with D unclear. V lost 1 base and J lost 1, with 19 bases in between. The CDR3 spans 18 residues. CDR1 is SEHNR, CDR2 FQNEAQ, per germline (reference sequence). The chain's CDR3 is CASSLGEGSLGSNTEAFF. The CDR3 DNA reads as TGTGCCAGCAGCTTAGGGGAGGGCTCCTTGGGGTCGAACACTGAAGCTTTCTTT.

The chain uses TRBV10-1 and TRBJ2-7; maybe TRBD2 (5 bases). The germline V gene has CDR1 WNHNN and CDR2 SYGVQD (reference sequence). The ends were cut back, 7 bases at V and 2 bases at J, with 12 bases in the middle. This CDR3 is built from 13 residues. This chain's CDR3 is CASICGRAYEQYF. DNA for the CDR3: TGCGCCAGCATTTGTGGGAGAGCCTACGAGCAGTACTTC.

This chain connects TRBV25-1 to TRBJ1-1, with D hard to call. Trimming took 4 bases from V and 4 from J, leaving 16 bases between them. The CDR3 contains 15 residues. Germline V gene sequence: CDR1 MGHDK, CDR2 SYGVNS. The CDR3: CASSVISLGGTEAFF. The CDR3 bases are TGTGCCAGCAGTGTAATCTCACTAGGAGGCACTGAAGCTTTCTTT.

Points on this clone: At one end the junction does not follow the germline gene, possibly because of a read error. The V and J genes are TRBV7-7 and TRBJ2-3; TRBD1 matches 9 bases. This CDR3 contains 18 residues. Germline CDR1 SSHAT, CDR2 FNYEAQ (reference sequence). The CDR3 nucleotides are TGTGCTAGCAGCTTAGGGGCTGGGACAGGGCGAGGTTCGGATACGCAGTATTTT. This codes for CASSLGAGTGRGSDTQYF.

The chain joins TRBV7-9 to TRBJ2-7; D gene ambiguous. Germline V gives CDR1 SEHNR, CDR2 FQNEAQ (reference sequence). Between the trimmed V and J ends, which lost 2 bases and 2 bases, there was a span of 10 bases. This CDR3 contains 14 residues. The CDR3 protein is CASSLQVGPYEQYF. The CDR3 DNA reads TGTGCCAGCAGCTTACAGGTGGGCCCCTACGAGCAGTACTTC.